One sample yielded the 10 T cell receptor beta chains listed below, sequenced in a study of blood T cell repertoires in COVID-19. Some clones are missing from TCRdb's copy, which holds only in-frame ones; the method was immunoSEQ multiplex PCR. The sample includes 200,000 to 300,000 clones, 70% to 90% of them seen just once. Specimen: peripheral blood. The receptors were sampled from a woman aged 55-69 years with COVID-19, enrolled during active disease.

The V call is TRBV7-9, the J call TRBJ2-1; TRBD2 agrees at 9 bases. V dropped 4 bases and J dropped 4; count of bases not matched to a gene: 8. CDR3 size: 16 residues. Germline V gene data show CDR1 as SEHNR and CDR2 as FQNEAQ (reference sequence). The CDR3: CASSSPRAGGYNEQFF. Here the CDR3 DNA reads TGTGCCAGCAGCTCCCCCCGCGCGGGAGGGTACAATGAGCAGTTCTTC.

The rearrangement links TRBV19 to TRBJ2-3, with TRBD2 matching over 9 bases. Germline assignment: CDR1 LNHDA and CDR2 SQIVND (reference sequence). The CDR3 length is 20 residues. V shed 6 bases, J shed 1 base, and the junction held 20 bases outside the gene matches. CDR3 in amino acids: CASSPSPGLAQLGGTDTQYF. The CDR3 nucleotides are TGTGCCAGTAGCCCCAGTCCGGGACTAGCCCAACTGGGGGGCACAGATACGCAGTATTTT.

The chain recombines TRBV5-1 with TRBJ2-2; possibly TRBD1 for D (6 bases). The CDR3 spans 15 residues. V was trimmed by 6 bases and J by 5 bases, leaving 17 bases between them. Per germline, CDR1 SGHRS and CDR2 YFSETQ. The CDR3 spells CASKRTEIGTGELFF. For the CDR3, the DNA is TGCGCCAGCAAGCGGACAGAAATCGGAACCGGGGAGCTGTTTTTT.

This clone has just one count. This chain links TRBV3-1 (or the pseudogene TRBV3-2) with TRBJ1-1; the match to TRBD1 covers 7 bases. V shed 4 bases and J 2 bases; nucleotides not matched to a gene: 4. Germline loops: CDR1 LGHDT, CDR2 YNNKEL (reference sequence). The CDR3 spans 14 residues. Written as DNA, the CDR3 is TGTGCCAGCAGCCCGGGACAGCCTAACACTGAAGCTTTCTTT. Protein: CASSPGQPNTEAFF.

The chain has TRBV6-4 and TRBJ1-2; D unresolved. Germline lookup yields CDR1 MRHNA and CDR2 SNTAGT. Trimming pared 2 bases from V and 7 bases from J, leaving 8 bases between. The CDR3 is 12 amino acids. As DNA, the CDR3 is TGTGCCAGCAGTGACGGCAGATCTGGCTACACCTTC. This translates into CASSDGRSGYTF.

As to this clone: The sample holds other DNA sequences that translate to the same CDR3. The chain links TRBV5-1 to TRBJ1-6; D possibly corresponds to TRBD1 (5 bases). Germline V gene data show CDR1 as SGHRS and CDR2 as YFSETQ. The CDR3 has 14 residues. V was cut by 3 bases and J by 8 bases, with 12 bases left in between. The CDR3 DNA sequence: TGCGCCAGCAGCTCCGGGCAGGGTTATTCACCCCTCCACTTT. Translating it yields CASSSGQGYSPLHF.

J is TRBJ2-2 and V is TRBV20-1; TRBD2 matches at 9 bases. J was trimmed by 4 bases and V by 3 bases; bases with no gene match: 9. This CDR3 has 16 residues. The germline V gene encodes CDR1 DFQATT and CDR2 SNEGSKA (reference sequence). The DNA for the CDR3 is TGCAGTGCTAGTTCCGCTAGCGGGACCCCCACCGGGGAGCTGTTTTTT. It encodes CSASSASGTPTGELFF.

The DNA for the CDR3 is TGTGCCAGCAGGGGGCTGGGCGGGGAGCTGTTTTTT. It specifies CASRGLGGELFF. The V and J genes are TRBV19 and TRBJ2-2, with TRBD1 matching 8 bases. The CDR3 extends over 12 amino acids. V shed 9 bases and J 7 bases; nucleotides not matched to a gene: 4. Per the germline V gene, CDR1 is LNHDA and CDR2 is SQIVND (reference sequence).

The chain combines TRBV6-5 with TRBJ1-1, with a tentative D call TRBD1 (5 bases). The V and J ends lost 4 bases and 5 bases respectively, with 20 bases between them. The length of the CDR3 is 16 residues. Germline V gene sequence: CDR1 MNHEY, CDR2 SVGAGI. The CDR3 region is CASSWLWEGSRTEAFF. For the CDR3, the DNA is TGTGCCAGCAGTTGGTTGTGGGAGGGGAGTCGAACTGAAGCTTTCTTT.

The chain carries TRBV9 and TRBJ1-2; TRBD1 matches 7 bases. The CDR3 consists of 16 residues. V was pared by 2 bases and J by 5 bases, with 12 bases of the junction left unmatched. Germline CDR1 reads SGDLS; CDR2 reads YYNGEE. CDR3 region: CASSVRGTGTEYGYTF. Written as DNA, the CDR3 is TGTGCCAGCAGCGTTAGAGGTACCGGGACAGAGTATGGCTACACCTTC. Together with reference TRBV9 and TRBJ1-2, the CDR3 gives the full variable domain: DSGVTQTPKHLITATGQRVTLRCSPRSGDLSVYWYQQSLDQGLQFLIQYYNGEERAKGNILERFSAQQFPDLHSELNLSSLELGDSALYFCASSVRGTGTEYGYTFGSGTRLTVV.